These 22 T cell receptor beta chains were all obtained from the same sample, sequenced in a study of blood T cell repertoires in COVID-19. Generated by immunoSEQ multiplex PCR, the TCRdb table keeps only in-frame clones and is missing some. The table lists 130,000 to 150,000 clones, around 77% of them singletons. Material for sequencing was peripheral blood. The receptors come from a man aged 45-60 years with active or convalescent COVID-19.

The chain combines TRBV5-1 with TRBJ1-4; TRBD1 might be the D (6 bases). The V gene's germline CDR1 is SGHRS and CDR2 YFSETQ. The germline V and J ends were trimmed by 1 base and 2 bases, with 12 bases remaining between them. The CDR3 length is 16 residues. In nucleotides, the CDR3 is TGCGCCAGCAGCTTGTTCGGGACACCCACTAATGAAAAACTGTTTTTT. This codes for CASSLFGTPTNEKLFF.

V is TRBV28 and J is TRBJ2-7; 8 bases agree with TRBD1. CDR1 MDHEN and CDR2 SYDVKM come from the germline V gene. Trimming removed 5 bases from V and 1 base from J; junction bases left unmatched: 4. This CDR3 has 14 residues. In nucleotides, the CDR3 is TGTGCCAGCAGTACGGGACAGGCGTCCTACGAGCAGTACTTC. Its translation is CASSTGQASYEQYF.

The CDR3 nucleotides read TGTGCCAGCAGCTTAGTAGTTTGGGCAGGTCTACGGGGTCAGCCCCAGCATTTT. Translation: CASSLVVWAGLRGQPQHF. The V gene is TRBV7-8, the J gene TRBJ1-5; D is unresolved. V was cut by 1 base and J by 6 bases, with 22 bases left in between. The CDR3 length is 18 residues. CDR1 and CDR2 (germline): SGHVS, FQNEAQ.

This chain connects TRBV6-6 to TRBJ1-4, with unresolved D. Germline V gives CDR1 MNHNY, CDR2 SVGAGI (reference sequence). The CDR3 loop spans 17 amino acids. Trimming took 5 bases from V and 0 from J, leaving 16 bases between them. The CDR3 here is CASSPRGGPATNEKLFF. The CDR3 DNA sequence: TGTGCCAGCAGTCCCCGCGGCGGTCCCGCAACTAATGAAAAACTGTTTTTT.

This sequence joins TRBV21-1 and TRBJ1-1; TRBD1, as called in the table, went unchecked against the DNA. TRBV21-1 is termed a pseudogene. CDR3 length: 17 amino acids. The CDR3 bases are TGTGCCAGCGTGCAGGGGCCCCCCTCACGTCCGGGCACTGAAGCTTTCTTT. Its protein product is CASVQGPPSRPGTEAFF.

This sequence joins TRBV5-8 and TRBJ1-1; D is undetermined. The CDR3 totals 13 residues. V gave up 4 bases and J gave up 8 bases, with 15 bases separating them. The germline V gene encodes CDR1 SGHTS and CDR2 YDEGEE. The CDR3 loop is CASSKDTGLEAFF. The CDR3 DNA reads as TGTGCCAGCAGCAAGGATACCGGACTGGAAGCTTTCTTT.

The chain couples TRBV5-1 to TRBJ2-1, with TRBD1 matching over 8 bases. Germline values: CDR1 SGHRS, CDR2 YFSETQ. The CDR3 runs to 16 residues. V lost 4 bases and J lost 3; bases outside the gene matches: 9. In DNA form, the CDR3 reads TGCGCCAGCAGCGAGGGACAGGAAAGATTCTACAATGAGCAGTTCTTC. Translation gives CASSEGQERFYNEQFF. Based on the CDR3 plus reference TRBV5-1 and TRBJ2-1, the full variable domain is KAGVTQTPRYLIKTRGQQVTLSCSPISGHRSVSWYQQTPGQGLQFLFEYFSETQRNKGNFPGRFSGRQFSNSRSEMNVSTLELGDSALYLCASSEGQERFYNEQFFGPGTRLTVL.

Here the CDR3 DNA reads TGCGCCAGCAGCTTGGATTCTAGCACTATCAGCACAGATACGCAGTATTTT. Protein sequence: CASSLDSSTISTDTQYF. V usage is TRBV5-1 and J usage is TRBJ2-3, with D perhaps matching TRBD2 (5 bases). The CDR3 covers 17 residues. Trimming took 0 bases from V and 0 from J, leaving 14 bases between them. Germline CDR1 SGHRS, CDR2 YFSETQ.

This rearrangement joins TRBV23-1 to TRBJ2-1, with TRBD2 matching over 15 bases. TRBV23-1 is placed among ORFs of uncertain function. J lost 6 bases, V lost 4 bases, and 13 bases had no gene match. This CDR3 is 19 amino acids long. CDR3 in DNA: TGCGCCAGCAGTCCTTGGACTAGCGGGAGGGCCCTCCCGGGCAATGAGCAGTTCTTC. This gives the protein CASSPWTSGRALPGNEQFF.

This sequence joins TRBV4-1 and TRBJ2-2; 12 bases align to TRBD2. The germline gives CDR1 MGHRA, CDR2 YSYEKL. Trimming at V came to 0 bases and at J to 3 bases, leaving 11 bases not matched to a gene. The CDR3 has 20 residues. The CDR3 region is CASSQDKASGRGKDTGELFF. As DNA, the CDR3 is TGCGCCAGCAGCCAAGATAAGGCTAGCGGGAGGGGAAAGGACACCGGGGAGCTGTTTTTT.

Of note for this clone: Other DNA sequences within the sample encode an identical CDR3. V and J are TRBV7-9 and TRBJ2-3; 8 positions match TRBD2. This CDR3 has 16 residues. V gave up 5 bases and J gave up 2 bases; unmatched junction bases: 9. Germline lookup yields CDR1 SEHNR and CDR2 FQNEAQ (reference sequence). The CDR3 nucleotides read TGTGCCAGCAGCCCCCGTGCACTAGCGGACACAGATACGCAGTATTTT. As protein: CASSPRALADTDTQYF.

The chain joins TRBV11-2 to TRBJ1-2; the match to TRBD1 covers 8 bases. This CDR3 contains 16 residues. J was trimmed by 6 bases and V by 5 bases; bases with no gene match: 14. Germline lookup yields CDR1 SGHAT and CDR2 FQNNGV. This chain's CDR3 is CASSHAGQGPSNGYTF. CDR3 in DNA: TGTGCCAGCAGCCACGCAGGACAGGGTCCCTCTAATGGCTACACCTTC.

V gene TRBV29-1 combines with J gene TRBJ1-5, with D possibly TRBD1 on 6 matching bases. This CDR3 has 13 amino acids. The ends were cut back, 6 bases at V and 6 bases at J, with 15 bases in the middle. Germline loops: CDR1 SQVTM, CDR2 ANQGSEA. The CDR3 nucleotides are TGCAGCGTGGAACAGGGACTCGGTCAGCCCCAGCATTTT. It is translated as CSVEQGLGQPQHF. Looking up the rest from reference TRBV29-1 and TRBJ1-5 gives the full variable domain: SAVISQKPSRDICQRGTSLTIQCQVDSQVTMMFWYRQQPGQSLTLIATANQGSEATYESGFVIDKFPISRPNLTFSTLTVSNMSPEDSSIYLCSVEQGLGQPQHFGDGTRLSIL.

The sample holds a few counts of this clone. The chain uses TRBV11-2 and TRBJ2-1; D is perhaps TRBD2 (6 bases). Germline V gives CDR1 SGHAT, CDR2 FQNNGV. The CDR3 consists of 15 residues. Trimming stripped 6 bases from V and 0 bases from J, with 12 bases between. The CDR3 protein is CASRGGKNSYNEQFF. The CDR3 coding sequence is TGTGCCAGCAGGGGCGGGAAAAACTCCTACAATGAGCAGTTCTTC.

The V and J genes are TRBV28 and TRBJ2-7; TRBD2 might be the D (6 bases). The V end was cut by 7 bases, the J end by 7 bases, with 20 bases between. The V gene's germline CDR1 is MDHEN and CDR2 SYDVKM. The CDR3 is made up of 14 amino acids. CDR3 DNA sequence: TGTGCCAGCACCCGGGAACTAGCTCCTAGAGAGCAGTACTTC. It encodes CASTRELAPREQYF.

The chain links TRBV28 to TRBJ1-5, with D hard to call. V was trimmed by 8 bases and J by 6 bases, leaving 14 bases between them. The CDR3 runs to 13 residues. The V gene's germline CDR1 is MDHEN and CDR2 SYDVKM. This chain's CDR3 is CASGSGISQPQHF. In DNA, the CDR3 is TGTGCCAGCGGCTCGGGGATTAGTCAGCCCCAGCATTTT.

The chain uses TRBV2 and TRBJ2-3; D might be TRBD1 (5 bases). Trimming cost V 9 bases and J 0 bases, with 13 bases left between them. CDR3 length: 14 amino acids. Per the germline V gene, CDR1 is SNHLY and CDR2 is FYNNEI. This CDR3 is CAREQASSTDTQYF. Written as DNA, the CDR3 is TGTGCCAGAGAACAGGCGTCTAGCACAGATACGCAGTATTTT.

This clone was observed a single time. CDR3 coding DNA: TGTGCCACCAGTGATTTGTTGGTAGGGGAGGGGGAGACCCAGTACTTC. Residues: CATSDLLVGEGETQYF. The chain recombines TRBV24-1 with TRBJ2-5, with 7 bases aligning to TRBD2. The V and J ends lost 0 bases and 5 bases, in that order; junction bases with no gene match: 8. This CDR3 spans 16 amino acids. Germline V lookup: CDR1 KGHDR, CDR2 SFDVKD.

J is TRBJ2-7 and V is TRBV7-9; 7 bases agree with TRBD2. The CDR3 extends over 15 amino acids. The J segment lost 1 base and the V segment lost 4 bases, leaving 7 bases of the junction unmatched. CDR1 SEHNR and CDR2 FQNEAQ come from the germline V gene (reference sequence). CDR3 nucleotide sequence: TGTGCCAGCAGCTCCTGGGGGGGGAGGTCCTACGAGCAGTACTTC. Residues: CASSSWGGRSYEQYF. Supplemented by reference TRBV7-9 and TRBJ2-7, the full variable domain reads DTGVSQNPRHKITKRGQNVTFRCDPISEHNRLYWYRQTLGQGPEFLTYFQNEAQLEKSRLLSDRFSAERPKGSFSTLEIQRTEQGDSAMYLCASSSWGGRSYEQYFGPGTRLTVT.

The V and J genes are TRBV15 and TRBJ2-3, with D perhaps matching TRBD1 (5 bases). Germline-derived CDR1 and CDR2 are LNHNV and YYDKDF (reference sequence). The CDR3 contains 16 residues. The V end was cut by 4 bases, the J end by 5 bases, with 19 bases between. The CDR3 sequence: CATSNTLRVFGDTQYF. In DNA, the CDR3 is TGTGCCACCAGCAACACCCTCAGGGTGTTTGGAGATACGCAGTATTTT.

V is TRBV7-9 and J is TRBJ2-1, with 12 positions matching TRBD2. The CDR3 contains 16 residues. The junction had 7 bases not matched to a gene; V was cut back by 5 bases and J by 5 bases. CDR1 is SEHNR, CDR2 FQNEAQ, per germline (reference sequence). The CDR3 loop is CASSGGTSGPHNEQFF. The CDR3 DNA follows: TGTGCCAGCAGCGGGGGGACTAGCGGGCCTCACAATGAGCAGTTCTTC.

This clone was found once. The chain combines TRBV9 with TRBJ2-3; 8 bases agree with TRBD2. CDR3 length: 16 amino acids. From germline, CDR1 is SGDLS and CDR2 YYNGEE. Losses at the gene ends were 0 bases for V and 6 bases for J; bases not matched to a gene: 9. The DNA for the CDR3 is TGTGCCAGCAGCGTAGACTCGGGAGGGCCCCCCGATACGCAGTATTTT. Translation: CASSVDSGGPPDTQYF.